This is a list of T cell receptor beta chains from one sample in a study of identical twins. TCRdb redid the calling of the 5' RACE reads with MiXCR, one entry per CDR3 protein. The sample carries about 700,000 distinct CDR3 sequences, around 8.3% recorded once. These data are also associated with another study on yellow fever vaccine responses in identical twins.

The sample taken for sequencing was PBMCs. These receptors all stem from a young woman in good health. Both conserved end residues are part of each CDR3. Fields, in order: J gene, clone size, D gene, V gene, CDR3 protein, CDR3 DNA. The D gene is left open where the match is weak. Not all rows give a size; the values are once, few, many and, for expanded clones, a class.

J gene: TRBJ1-1; clone size: many; D gene: .; V gene: TRBV29-1; CDR3 protein: CSDLGSGRTEAFF; CDR3 DNA: TGCAGCGATCTGGGCAGTGGTCGGACTGAAGCTTTCTTT
J gene: TRBJ1-2; clone size: .; D gene: .; V gene: TRBV20-1; CDR3 protein: CSAGDSIANYGYTF; CDR3 DNA: TGCAGTGCTGGCGACAGTATCGCTAACTATGGCTACACCTTC
J gene: TRBJ2-3; clone size: .; D gene: .; V gene: TRBV29-1; CDR3 protein: CSVRPTDTQYF; CDR3 DNA: TGCAGCGTCCGTCCCACAGATACGCAGTATTTT
J gene: TRBJ2-1; clone size: many; D gene: TRBD2; V gene: TRBV6-1; CDR3 protein: CASNDGGLAYEQFF; CDR3 DNA: TGTGCCAGCAACGACGGAGGACTAGCTTATGAGCAGTTCTTC
J gene: TRBJ2-7; clone size: .; D gene: .; V gene: TRBV7-6; CDR3 protein: CASTTGVSGEQYF; CDR3 DNA: TGTGCCAGCACTACCGGCGTCTCGGGAGAGCAGTACTTC
J gene: TRBJ1-2; clone size: many; D gene: .; V gene: TRBV7-2; CDR3 protein: CASSLGTITGTNYGYTF; CDR3 DNA: TGTGCCAGCAGCTTAGGCACTATTACAGGAACTAACTATGGCTACACCTTC
J gene: TRBJ2-7; clone size: many; D gene: .; V gene: TRBV28; CDR3 protein: CASSFRLGGYEQYF; CDR3 DNA: TGTGCCAGCAGTTTCAGGTTAGGGGGTTACGAGCAGTACTTC
J gene: TRBJ2-2; clone size: many; D gene: TRBD2; V gene: TRBV7-9; CDR3 protein: CASSRGGPNTGELFF; CDR3 DNA: TGTGCCAGCAGCCGCGGGGGGCCGAACACCGGGGAGCTGTTTTTT
J gene: TRBJ2-7; clone size: many; D gene: .; V gene: TRBV29-1; CDR3 protein: CSVGQAAYEQYF; CDR3 DNA: TGCAGCGTTGGACAGGCGGCCTACGAGCAGTACTTC
J gene: TRBJ2-1; clone size: many; D gene: TRBD2; V gene: TRBV9; CDR3 protein: CASSSEHGGFDEQFF; CDR3 DNA: TGTGCCAGCAGCTCCGAGCACGGGGGGTTTGATGAGCAGTTCTTC
J gene: TRBJ2-3; clone size: few; D gene: TRBD2; V gene: TRBV5-6; CDR3 protein: CASSLWTSGRRTDTQYF; CDR3 DNA: TGTGCCAGCAGCTTGTGGACTAGCGGGAGACGCACAGATACGCAGTATTTT
J gene: TRBJ2-5; clone size: few; D gene: .; V gene: TRBV20-1; CDR3 protein: CSAVTGLRVSEETQYF; CDR3 DNA: TGCAGTGCTGTTACAGGGTTAAGGGTTTCGGAAGAGACCCAGTACTTC
J gene: TRBJ1-1; clone size: few; D gene: .; V gene: TRBV27; CDR3 protein: CASSLISRGEKNTEAFF; CDR3 DNA: TGTGCCAGCAGTTTAATATCCAGGGGAGAAAAAAACACTGAAGCTTTCTTT
J gene: TRBJ1-5; clone size: .; D gene: TRBD1; V gene: TRBV30; CDR3 protein: CAWSRQGAGSNQPQHF; CDR3 DNA: TGTGCCTGGAGTAGACAGGGGGCAGGGAGCAATCAGCCCCAGCATTTT
J gene: TRBJ2-7; clone size: .; D gene: .; V gene: TRBV2; CDR3 protein: CASRTGYSSYEQYF; CDR3 DNA: TGTGCCAGCAGGACGGGATACAGCTCCTACGAGCAGTACTTC
J gene: TRBJ1-5; clone size: few; D gene: .; V gene: TRBV6-5; CDR3 protein: CASSQRNQPQHF; CDR3 DNA: TGTGCCAGCAGTCAAAGAAATCAGCCCCAGCATTTT
J gene: TRBJ1-6; clone size: .; D gene: .; V gene: TRBV20-1; CDR3 protein: CSARGPNSPLHF; CDR3 DNA: TGCAGTGCTAGAGGCCCTAATTCACCCCTCCACTTT
J gene: TRBJ2-5; clone size: .; D gene: TRBD2; V gene: TRBV7-9; CDR3 protein: CASSFTGAGEPRTQYF; CDR3 DNA: TGTGCCAGCAGCTTTACCGGAGCGGGGGAGCCTCGAACCCAGTACTTC
J gene: TRBJ2-5; clone size: .; D gene: TRBD2; V gene: TRBV20-1; CDR3 protein: CSARVSGRAVIFLETQYF; CDR3 DNA: TGCAGTGCTAGAGTTAGCGGGAGGGCCGTGATCTTTTTGGAGACCCAGTACTTC
J gene: TRBJ1-2; clone size: .; D gene: .; V gene: TRBV6-2/TRBV6-3; CDR3 protein: CASRATENYGYTF; CDR3 DNA: TGTGCCAGCAGGGCGACAGAGAACTATGGCTACACCTTC
J gene: TRBJ2-3; clone size: .; D gene: TRBD2; V gene: TRBV12-3/TRBV12-4; CDR3 protein: CASRTSGGTDTQYF; CDR3 DNA: TGTGCCAGCCGTACTAGCGGGGGCACAGATACGCAGTATTTT
J gene: TRBJ2-1; clone size: few; D gene: .; V gene: TRBV27; CDR3 protein: CAIRSGSLSYNEQFF; CDR3 DNA: TGTGCCATCAGATCAGGGAGCCTGTCCTACAATGAGCAGTTCTTC
J gene: TRBJ1-1; clone size: .; D gene: .; V gene: TRBV20-1; CDR3 protein: CSARPEGFYTEAFF; CDR3 DNA: TGCAGTGCTAGACCGGAGGGATTTTACACTGAAGCTTTCTTT
J gene: TRBJ2-1; clone size: few; D gene: TRBD2; V gene: TRBV7-9; CDR3 protein: CASSSRGGRHNEQFF; CDR3 DNA: TGTGCCAGCAGCTCGCGGGGGGGTAGACACAATGAGCAGTTCTTC
J gene: TRBJ2-5; clone size: few; D gene: .; V gene: TRBV12-3/TRBV12-4; CDR3 protein: CASSAGGLEETQYF; CDR3 DNA: TGTGCCAGCAGTGCAGGGGGACTAGAAGAGACCCAGTACTTC
J gene: TRBJ2-7; clone size: many; D gene: TRBD1; V gene: TRBV20-1; CDR3 protein: CSAIRPGQGYEQYF; CDR3 DNA: TGCAGTGCCATTCGCCCGGGACAGGGGTACGAGCAGTACTTC
J gene: TRBJ2-1; clone size: few; D gene: TRBD1; V gene: TRBV28; CDR3 protein: CASSGDRPQFF; CDR3 DNA: TGTGCCAGCAGTGGGGACAGGCCGCAGTTCTTC
J gene: TRBJ2-3; clone size: few; D gene: TRBD2; V gene: TRBV20-1; CDR3 protein: CSARTSGAPPTQYF; CDR3 DNA: TGCAGTGCTCGGACTAGCGGGGCCCCACCTACGCAGTATTTT
J gene: TRBJ2-7; clone size: .; D gene: TRBD1; V gene: TRBV11-2; CDR3 protein: CASNNRDRGYEQYF; CDR3 DNA: TGTGCCAGCAACAACCGGGACAGGGGCTACGAGCAGTACTTC
J gene: TRBJ2-2; clone size: .; D gene: TRBD2; V gene: TRBV12-3/TRBV12-4; CDR3 protein: CASDEGGRENTGELFF; CDR3 DNA: TGTGCCAGCGATGAGGGCGGGAGGGAGAACACCGGGGAGCTGTTTTTT
J gene: TRBJ2-1; clone size: few; D gene: .; V gene: TRBV7-2; CDR3 protein: CASSLGTRGGEQFF; CDR3 DNA: TGTGCCAGCAGCTTAGGCACTCGGGGTGGGGAGCAGTTCTTC
J gene: TRBJ2-1; clone size: many; D gene: TRBD2; V gene: TRBV29-1; CDR3 protein: CSVEKVFLFRTSGRPNYNEQFF; CDR3 DNA: TGCAGCGTTGAAAAGGTATTTTTATTCCGGACTAGCGGTCGACCAAACTACAATGAGCAGTTCTTC
J gene: TRBJ2-7; clone size: .; D gene: TRBD1; V gene: TRBV18; CDR3 protein: CASSPGTGGRYEQYF; CDR3 DNA: TGTGCCAGCTCACCGGGGACAGGGGGCCGCTACGAGCAGTACTTC
J gene: TRBJ1-1; clone size: .; D gene: TRBD1; V gene: TRBV18; CDR3 protein: CASTPTGLTEAFF; CDR3 DNA: TGTGCCAGCACACCGACAGGGCTCACTGAAGCTTTCTTT
J gene: TRBJ2-7; clone size: .; D gene: .; V gene: TRBV5-1; CDR3 protein: CASSLGAGKGYYEQYF; CDR3 DNA: TGCGCCAGCAGCTTGGGGGCAGGTAAAGGCTACTACGAGCAGTACTTC
J gene: TRBJ2-1; clone size: .; D gene: TRBD1; V gene: TRBV5-6; CDR3 protein: CASSLAGGYRGPYNEQFF; CDR3 DNA: TGTGCCAGCAGCTTGGCAGGGGGCTACCGCGGACCCTACAATGAGCAGTTCTTC
J gene: TRBJ2-7; clone size: .; D gene: TRBD1; V gene: TRBV7-2; CDR3 protein: CASSLGPGQVYEQYF; CDR3 DNA: TGTGCCAGCAGCTTAGGGCCGGGACAGGTCTACGAGCAGTACTTC
J gene: TRBJ2-3; clone size: few; D gene: .; V gene: TRBV4-3; CDR3 protein: CASSQGGQRWGTDTQYF; CDR3 DNA: TGCGCCAGCAGCCAAGGGGGGCAGAGATGGGGCACAGATACGCAGTATTTT
J gene: TRBJ2-6; clone size: .; D gene: .; V gene: TRBV7-2; CDR3 protein: CASRTTGSGANVLTF; CDR3 DNA: TGTGCCAGCAGGACCACAGGGTCCGGGGCCAACGTCCTGACTTTC
J gene: TRBJ2-7; clone size: .; D gene: TRBD1; V gene: TRBV2; CDR3 protein: CASSERTGSYEQYF; CDR3 DNA: TGTGCCAGCAGTGAACGGACAGGGTCCTACGAGCAGTACTTC
J gene: TRBJ2-5; clone size: .; D gene: .; V gene: TRBV24-1; CDR3 protein: CATSAGGRSQETQYF; CDR3 DNA: TGTGCCACCAGTGCGGGGGGCCGGTCTCAAGAGACCCAGTACTTC
J gene: TRBJ2-7; clone size: few; D gene: .; V gene: TRBV5-1; CDR3 protein: CASSLGPLQSGKNEQYF; CDR3 DNA: TGCGCCAGCAGCTTGGGACCCTTACAATCAGGGAAGAACGAGCAGTACTTC
J gene: TRBJ2-7; clone size: many; D gene: .; V gene: TRBV20-1; CDR3 protein: CSARDSPEQYF; CDR3 DNA: TGCAGTGCTAGAGATTCCCCCGAGCAGTACTTC
J gene: TRBJ2-5; clone size: few; D gene: .; V gene: TRBV5-5; CDR3 protein: CASSFGGAQVGETQYF; CDR3 DNA: TGTGCCAGCAGCTTCGGCGGGGCCCAGGTTGGAGAGACCCAGTACTTC
J gene: TRBJ2-3; clone size: few; D gene: TRBD2; V gene: TRBV9; CDR3 protein: CASSVEAGTITDTQYF; CDR3 DNA: TGTGCCAGCAGCGTAGAGGCGGGGACTATCACAGATACGCAGTATTTT
J gene: TRBJ2-2; clone size: few; D gene: .; V gene: TRBV6-1; CDR3 protein: CASRRDANTGELFF; CDR3 DNA: TGTGCCAGCAGGAGGGACGCGAACACCGGGGAGCTGTTTTTT
J gene: TRBJ2-7; clone size: .; D gene: TRBD2; V gene: TRBV4-2; CDR3 protein: CASSQDRGDREQYF; CDR3 DNA: TGTGCCAGCAGCCAAGATCGGGGGGACCGCGAGCAGTACTTC
J gene: TRBJ2-1; clone size: many; D gene: TRBD2; V gene: TRBV7-3; CDR3 protein: CASSLMGLAQDEQFF; CDR3 DNA: TGTGCCAGCAGCTTAATGGGACTAGCTCAGGATGAGCAGTTCTTC
J gene: TRBJ2-7; clone size: .; D gene: .; V gene: TRBV11-2; CDR3 protein: CASSLEEEPGLIDEQYF; CDR3 DNA: TGTGCCAGCAGCTTAGAAGAGGAACCCGGTCTCATTGACGAGCAGTACTTC
J gene: TRBJ1-1; clone size: .; D gene: .; V gene: TRBV7-2; CDR3 protein: CASSSSSRGDTEAFF; CDR3 DNA: TGTGCCAGCAGTTCCAGTTCCAGGGGAGACACTGAAGCTTTCTTT
J gene: TRBJ1-2; clone size: many; D gene: TRBD1; V gene: TRBV28; CDR3 protein: CASSRPDRVSNGYTF; CDR3 DNA: TGTGCCAGCAGCCGACCAGACAGGGTCTCCAATGGCTACACCTTC
J gene: TRBJ2-5; clone size: .; D gene: .; V gene: TRBV28; CDR3 protein: CASSLVGIKTQYF; CDR3 DNA: TGTGCCAGCAGTTTAGTAGGGATAAAGACCCAGTACTTC
J gene: TRBJ2-5; clone size: many; D gene: TRBD1; V gene: TRBV4-2; CDR3 protein: CASSHSTGDQETQYF; CDR3 DNA: TGTGCCAGCAGCCACTCGACAGGGGATCAAGAGACCCAGTACTTC
J gene: TRBJ1-5; clone size: few; D gene: TRBD1; V gene: TRBV7-9; CDR3 protein: CASSSGQGGGAQHF; CDR3 DNA: TGTGCCAGCAGCTCCGGACAGGGTGGGGGTGCCCAGCATTTT